This entry lists 17 T cell receptor beta chains sequenced from one sample in a study of cytomegalovirus exposure and HLA in healthy donors. Produced via immunoSEQ multiplex PCR; TCRdb's table is partial and in-frame only. The top ten clones hold roughly 5.4% of a sample with some 210,000 clones, 83% of them seen once. The sequencing sample was made of PBMCs. Receptor source: a young woman in good health and CMV-seronegative.

The rearrangement joins TRBV19 to TRBJ1-6, with D unclear. CDR3 length equals 14 residues. The V and J ends lost 4 bases and 4 bases respectively, with 8 bases between them. The germline V gene has CDR1 LNHDA and CDR2 SQIVND (reference sequence). This CDR3 is CASSTTGYNSPLHF. CDR3 nucleotides: TGTGCCAGTAGTACCACCGGATATAATTCACCCCTCCACTTT.

The chain is built from TRBV27 and TRBJ1-4; 8 positions match TRBD1. This CDR3 region has 15 residues. The germline CDR1 and CDR2 sequences are MNHEY and SMNVEV (reference sequence). V trimming: 5 bases; J trimming: 8 bases; junction bases outside the gene matches: 10. CDR3 nucleotide sequence: TGTGCCAGCAGTCCGCAGACAGGGGCCGACGAAAAACTGTTTTTT. It translates to CASSPQTGADEKLFF.

This chain uses TRBV29-1 with TRBJ2-1; 10 bases fit TRBD1. The CDR3 totals 12 residues. Germline assignment: CDR1 SQVTM and CDR2 ANQGSEA. J was trimmed by 7 bases and V by 5 bases; bases with no gene match: 2. The chain's CDR3 is CSVRQGANEQFF. CDR3 DNA: TGCAGCGTTCGACAGGGGGCTAATGAGCAGTTCTTC.

The chain recombines TRBV30 with TRBJ2-3; 7 bases line up with TRBD2. The V gene end was trimmed by 1 base and the J gene end by 0 bases; junction bases not matched to a gene: 1. The CDR3 contains 14 residues. The germline CDR1 and CDR2 sequences are GTSNPN and SVGIG (reference sequence). CDR3 in DNA: TGTGCCTGGAGTGGGACTAGTAGCACAGATACGCAGTATTTT. Its translation is CAWSGTSSTDTQYF.

The chain joins TRBV2 to TRBJ1-5; D ambiguous. The germline CDR1 and CDR2 sequences are SNHLY and FYNNEI. V was pared by 6 bases and J by 2 bases, with 14 bases between. There are 15 residues in the CDR3. This chain's CDR3 is CASSSFFTRNQPQHF. CDR3 in DNA: TGTGCCAGCAGCTCCTTTTTTACCCGCAATCAGCCCCAGCATTTT.

This clone was seen a few times. The chain combines TRBV7-9 with TRBJ2-3; 11 bases agree with TRBD2. Germline-derived CDR1 and CDR2 are SEHNR and FQNEAQ (reference sequence). The CDR3 sequence is 14 residues long. Germline trimming cut 3 bases from V and 4 bases from J; bases unmatched to any gene: 0. This CDR3 is CASSLTSGADTQYF. The CDR3 DNA reads as TGTGCCAGCAGCTTGACTAGCGGGGCAGATACGCAGTATTTT.

J is TRBJ2-7 and V is TRBV9; no definite D call. Trimming removed 0 bases from V and 2 bases from J, with 9 bases in between. CDR1 and CDR2 from the germline V gene are SGDLS and YYNGEE. The CDR3 covers 14 residues. In nucleotides, the CDR3 is TGTGCCAGCAGCGTAGGCTCTGTTCCCTACGAGCAGTACTTC. Translation: CASSVGSVPYEQYF.

The V call is TRBV7-3, the J call TRBJ2-4; 10 positions match TRBD1. CDR1 SGHTA and CDR2 FQGTGA come from the germline V gene. V lost 1 base and J lost 5; bases outside the gene matches: 5. This CDR3 contains 16 residues. CDR3 in amino acids: CASSLSGGTGENIQYF. CDR3 sequence (DNA): TGTGCCAGCAGCTTAAGTGGCGGGACAGGGGAAAACATTCAGTACTTC.

J is TRBJ1-4 and V is TRBV6-1; TRBD1 might be the D (5 bases). This CDR3 contains 15 residues. Looked up from germline, CDR1 is MNHNS and CDR2 is SASEGT. Trimming pared 4 bases from V and 8 bases from J, leaving 17 bases between. The CDR3 is CASSAYQGVGEKLFF. For the CDR3, the DNA is TGTGCCAGCAGTGCGTATCAGGGTGTAGGGGAAAAACTGTTTTTT.

This clone was detected once. The chain carries TRBV15 and TRBJ1-4, with TRBD1 as a possible D gene (5 bases). There are 17 residues in the CDR3. Germline CDR1 reads LNHNV; CDR2 reads YYDKDF (reference sequence). V was clipped by 8 bases and J by 5 bases, with 24 bases between them. The CDR3 here is CATRRRWGEWENEKLFF. CDR3 sequence (DNA): TGTGCCACCCGACGACGGTGGGGGGAGTGGGAGAATGAAAAACTGTTTTTT.

The genes are TRBV30 and TRBJ1-1; tentative D call: TRBD1 (5 bases). CDR1 and CDR2 (germline): GTSNPN, SVGIG (reference sequence). The CDR3 is 16 residues long. Trimming removed 2 bases at V and 0 bases at J, with 16 bases between. The CDR3 spells CAWSPWTRDLNTEAFF. CDR3 DNA: TGTGCCTGGAGTCCATGGACACGAGATCTGAACACTGAAGCTTTCTTT.

The J gene is TRBJ2-3, the V gene TRBV9, with unresolved D. The length of the CDR3 is 14 residues. V gave up 1 base and J gave up 1 base, with 7 bases separating them. CDR1 and CDR2 (germline): SGDLS, YYNGEE. In nucleotides, the CDR3 is TGTGCCAGCAGCGTACACTCGGGCACAGATACGCAGTATTTT. Residues: CASSVHSGTDTQYF.

The chain links TRBV29-1 to TRBJ2-4, with D tentatively TRBD1 (5 bases). Deletions cut 4 bases from V and 2 bases from J, with 6 bases between. CDR1 and CDR2 from the germline V gene are SQVTM and ANQGSEA. The CDR3 totals 12 residues. The DNA of the CDR3 is TGCAGCGTTGCAGGGTCCAAAAACATTCAGTACTTC. Translating gives CSVAGSKNIQYF.

The CDR3 loop is CASSTGVGQGPFTEAFF. CDR3 in DNA: TGCGCCAGCAGCACCGGAGTAGGACAGGGTCCTTTTACTGAAGCTTTCTTT. The chain couples TRBV5-1 to TRBJ1-1; TRBD1 aligns across 8 bases. Unmatched junction bases numbered 16, after V lost 4 bases and J lost 5 bases. The CDR3 sequence is 17 residues long. The germline V gene encodes CDR1 SGHRS and CDR2 YFSETQ.

This clone was picked up one time. The chain carries TRBV27 and TRBJ2-7; D may be TRBD1 (6 bases). Per germline, CDR1 MNHEY and CDR2 SMNVEV (reference sequence). The CDR3 is 13 amino acids. Trimming cost V 2 bases and J 3 bases, with 8 bases left between them. Here the CDR3 reads CASSLRDNYEQYF. CDR3 DNA sequence: TGTGCCAGCAGTTTAAGGGACAACTACGAGCAGTACTTC.

This clone was seen only once. The rearrangement links TRBV7-9 to TRBJ1-1; 7 nucleotides align to TRBD1. This CDR3 spans 14 amino acids. V dropped 5 bases and J dropped 4; count of bases not matched to a gene: 7. Germline V CDR1 and CDR2: SEHNR, FQNEAQ (reference sequence). The CDR3 spells CASSHETGRTEAFF. CDR3 nucleotides: TGTGCCAGCAGCCACGAGACAGGGCGCACTGAAGCTTTCTTT.

V and J are TRBV5-1 and TRBJ1-5; 9 nucleotides line up with TRBD1. The CDR3 has 16 amino acids. The ends lost 4 bases at V and 4 bases at J; junction bases unmatched: 9. Germline CDR1 is SGHRS and CDR2 is YFSETQ. This CDR3 is CASSLTSGTGNQPQHF. The CDR3 nucleotides read TGCGCCAGCAGCCTAACATCCGGGACAGGGAATCAGCCCCAGCATTTT. Based on the CDR3 plus reference TRBV5-1 and TRBJ1-5, the full variable domain is KAGVTQTPRYLIKTRGQQVTLSCSPISGHRSVSWYQQTPGQGLQFLFEYFSETQRNKGNFPGRFSGRQFSNSRSEMNVSTLELGDSALYLCASSLTSGTGNQPQHFGDGTRLSIL.